This T cell receptor beta chain was observed in a study of blood T cell repertoires in COVID-19. Produced via immunoSEQ multiplex PCR; TCRdb's table is partial and in-frame only. The repertoire holds around 250,000 clones, with about 86% as singletons. Germline lookup yields CDR1 SGHRS and CDR2 YFSETQ. This CDR3 contains 17 residues. Losses at the gene ends were 1 base for V and 1 base for J; bases not matched to a gene: 10. The receptor comes from a man older than 75 with acute or convalescent COVID-19. V is TRBV5-1 and J is TRBJ2-7; TRBD2 aligns across 8 bases. Sequencing input: peripheral blood. DNA for the CDR3: TGCGCCAGCAGCTTGCATGTTGGAGCGGGGGCTTCCTACGAGCAGTACTTC. Translated, it gives CASSLHVGAGASYEQYF.